This T cell receptor (beta chain) was captured by sequencing in a study of read filtering for tumor transcriptome and immune sequencing. The table lists this clonotype with many counts. With 1 base removed from V and 6 bases from J, the gap between germline ends came to 4 bases. The CDR3 is 11 amino acids. CDR1 LGHDT and CDR2 YNNKEL come from the germline V gene (reference sequence). Molecular barcoded adaptors covering alpha/delta and beta/gamma chains were used on 400 to 450 ng RNA. Via MiXCR, TCRdb re-called the reads, giving one row per CDR3 protein. The data contain around 30,000 distinct CDR3 sequences, about a fifth of them singletons.

V is TRBV3-1 and J is TRBJ2-7; D gene uncertain. Sequenced input: a population of CD138-negative cells sorted from bone marrow. The receptor's source is a donor at least 40 years old with multiple myeloma. CDR3 sequence (DNA): TGTGCCAGCAGCCAAGCCATCGAGCAGTACTTC. The encoded protein is CASSQAIEQYF.